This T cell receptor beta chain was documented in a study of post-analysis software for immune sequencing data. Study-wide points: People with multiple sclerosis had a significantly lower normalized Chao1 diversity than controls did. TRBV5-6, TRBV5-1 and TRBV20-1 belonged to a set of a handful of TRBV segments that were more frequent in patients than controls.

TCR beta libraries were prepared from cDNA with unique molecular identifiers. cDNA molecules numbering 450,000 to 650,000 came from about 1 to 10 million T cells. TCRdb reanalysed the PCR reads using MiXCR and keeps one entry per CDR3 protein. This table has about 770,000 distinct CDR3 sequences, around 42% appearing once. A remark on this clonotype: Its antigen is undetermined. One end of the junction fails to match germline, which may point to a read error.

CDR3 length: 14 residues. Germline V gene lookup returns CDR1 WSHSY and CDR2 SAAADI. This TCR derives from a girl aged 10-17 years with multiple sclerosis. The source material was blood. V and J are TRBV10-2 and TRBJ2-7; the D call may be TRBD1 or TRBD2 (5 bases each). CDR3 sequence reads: CASSETGPSSEQYF. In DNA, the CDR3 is TGCGCCAGCAGTGAGACGGGGCCCTCCTCCGAGCAGTACTTC.